These 17 T cell receptor beta chains share one sample of origin, sequenced in a study of CD8 T cells in ankylosing spondylitis. TCRdb independently ran MiXCR on the 5' RACE reads; one entry per CDR3 protein. Here the sample spans roughly 120,000 distinct CDR3 sequences, over 6.5% being singletons. The sequenced material came from blood, either unsorted or a sorted T cell fraction (not recorded which). Receptor source: a male donor with ankylosing spondylitis or in good health (not recorded which).

This clonotype came up many times. The gene calls are TRBV7-2 and TRBJ2-1; 11 bases align to TRBD2. This CDR3 has 16 amino acids. V lost 4 bases and J lost 3; bases outside the gene matches: 5. CDR1 and CDR2 (germline): SGHTA, FQGNSA. CDR3 region: CASSSSTSGVYNEQFF. The CDR3 region has the DNA TGTGCCAGCAGCTCTTCGACTAGCGGGGTCTACAATGAGCAGTTCTTC.

The rearrangement links TRBV9 to TRBJ1-1, with D unresolved. The germline V gene encodes CDR1 SGDLS and CDR2 YYNGEE. The CDR3 loop spans 13 amino acids. V was pared by 2 bases and J by 8 bases, with 13 bases between. CDR3 sequence (DNA): TGTGCCAGCAGCGTTGGTGGTGCCAGGGAAGCTTTCTTT. It translates to CASSVGGAREAFF. The full variable domain, with the rest looked up from reference TRBV9 and TRBJ1-1, is DSGVTQTPKHLITATGQRVTLRCSPRSGDLSVYWYQQSLDQGLQFLIQYYNGEERAKGNILERFSAQQFPDLHSELNLSSLELGDSALYFCASSVGGAREAFFGQGTRLTVV.

This clonotype was observed at least ten times. The V gene is TRBV28, the J gene TRBJ2-7, with unresolved D. Between the trimmed V and J ends, which lost 5 bases and 7 bases, there was a span of 15 bases. Per germline, CDR1 MDHEN and CDR2 SYDVKM. The CDR3 covers 13 residues. The chain's CDR3 is CASSLSAHGEQYF. DNA for the CDR3: TGTGCCAGCAGTCTCTCAGCGCATGGGGAGCAGTACTTC.

This clonotype was seen many times. V is TRBV9 and J is TRBJ1-5, with D perhaps matching TRBD1 (5 bases). The CDR3 length is 16 residues. V shed 0 bases and J shed 1 base, with 11 bases lying between them. Germline CDR1 reads SGDLS; CDR2 reads YYNGEE. The CDR3 loop is CASSVGVGASNQPQHF. CDR3 in DNA: TGTGCCAGCAGCGTAGGTGTAGGGGCAAGCAATCAGCCCCAGCATTTT.

This clonotype was seen many times. The chain recombines TRBV28 with TRBJ1-2; possibly TRBD1 for D (5 bases). This CDR3 has 10 residues. Germline V gene data show CDR1 as MDHEN and CDR2 as SYDVKM. The CDR3 sequence is CATGANGYTF. As DNA, the CDR3 is TGTGCTACCGGGGCTAATGGCTACACCTTC.

This clonotype has only a few counts. V usage is TRBV12-3 or TRBV12-4 and J usage is TRBJ1-2; D unresolved. CDR3 length equals 16 residues. V was shortened by 6 bases and J by 0 bases, with 17 bases between the two germline ends. For the CDR3, the DNA is TGTGCCAGCAGCTGGGGTCGGACCGCAGCTAACTATGGCTACACCTTC. Encoded protein: CASSWGRTAANYGYTF.

This clonotype was found many times. Written as DNA, the CDR3 is TGTGCCAGCAGCCAAACCGGGACAGGGGCCTACGAGCAGTACTTC. Translated: CASSQTGTGAYEQYF. The V and J genes are TRBV3-1 and TRBJ2-7; 10 bases are shared with TRBD1. The CDR3 runs 15 residues. Germline-derived CDR1 and CDR2 are LGHDT and YNNKEL (reference sequence). V shed 2 bases, J shed 2 bases, and the junction held 3 bases outside the gene matches.

Ten or more counts support this clonotype. The gene calls are TRBV20-1 and TRBJ2-7; TRBD2 matches 8 bases. V lost 5 bases, J lost 2 bases, and 8 bases stayed unmatched. The CDR3 sequence is 14 residues long. Germline CDR1 reads DFQATT; CDR2 reads SNEGSKA (reference sequence). The CDR3 nucleotides are TGCAGTGCTGGGCCCTCGCGGGAGGCCTACGAGCAGTACTTC. It translates to CSAGPSREAYEQYF.

In its sample, this clonotype was seen many times. The V gene is TRBV11-2, the J gene TRBJ2-1, with 13 bases fitting TRBD2. Losses at the gene ends were 1 base for V and 7 bases for J; bases not matched to a gene: 10. This CDR3 is 18 amino acids long. CDR1 and CDR2 from the germline V gene are SGHAT and FQNNGV. In DNA form, the CDR3 reads TGTGCCAGCAGCTTAGTTACAAGGGGGACTAGCGGGGCTAATGAGCAGTTCTTC. Translated, it gives CASSLVTRGTSGANEQFF.

This clonotype was detected ten times or more. The gene calls are TRBV6-2 or TRBV6-3 and TRBJ1-4, with D hard to call. Germline V gives CDR1 MNHEY, CDR2 SVGEGT. CDR3 length equals 13 residues. V was clipped by 8 bases and J by 0 bases, with 7 bases between them. The CDR3 coding sequence is TGTGCCAGCTGGTCGACAACTAATGAAAAACTGTTTTTT. It yields the protein CASWSTTNEKLFF.

This clonotype was counted ten times or more. CDR3 nucleotide sequence: TGTGCCAGCAGGGTCACGGGGGGGGAGACCCAGTACTTC. It specifies CASRVTGGETQYF. This rearrangement joins TRBV28 to TRBJ2-5, with 8 bases fitting TRBD2. Germline V gives CDR1 MDHEN, CDR2 SYDVKM. J was trimmed by 5 bases and V by 6 bases; bases with no gene match: 5. The CDR3 is made up of 13 amino acids.

This clonotype was recorded at least ten times. The V gene is TRBV5-1, the J gene TRBJ1-6; 9 nucleotides agree with TRBD1. The CDR3 has 19 residues. Germline trimming cut 3 bases from V and 7 bases from J; bases unmatched to any gene: 17. Germline CDR1 SGHRS, CDR2 YFSETQ. The CDR3 DNA follows: TGCGCCAGCAGCTCGCGACCTCCGGGACAGGGTTCGTTGAATTCACCCCTCCACTTT. This encodes CASSSRPPGQGSLNSPLHF.

The sample holds many counts of this clonotype. This sequence joins TRBV5-1 and TRBJ1-1; TRBD1 agrees at 7 bases. The CDR3 loop spans 18 amino acids. V lost 4 bases and J lost 0; bases outside the gene matches: 15. Per germline, CDR1 SGHRS and CDR2 YFSETQ. CDR3 loop: CASSRVFRGGPMNTEAFF. The CDR3 DNA reads as TGCGCCAGCAGCCGCGTTTTCAGGGGGGGACCGATGAACACTGAAGCTTTCTTT.

This clonotype was counted ten times or more. The genes are TRBV20-1 and TRBJ2-1; TRBD2 aligns across 11 bases. The V and J ends lost 2 bases and 8 bases, in that order; junction bases with no gene match: 8. Germline V CDR1 and CDR2: DFQATT, SNEGSKA (reference sequence). The CDR3 consists of 15 residues. CDR3 bases: TGCAGTGCTAGAAAAATAGCGGGAGGGCGCGATGAGCAGTTCTTC. It is translated as CSARKIAGGRDEQFF.

This clonotype showed up many times. As DNA, the CDR3 is TGTGCCAGCAGTTTTGGGCTCACCTACGAGCAGTACTTC. Amino acid sequence: CASSFGLTYEQYF. The V call is TRBV12-3 or TRBV12-4, the J call TRBJ2-7, with D unclear. V dropped 3 bases and J dropped 2 bases, with 8 bases sitting between them. The CDR3 is 13 amino acids.

This clonotype came up many times. The genes are TRBV20-1 and TRBJ1-2; D is unclear. Trimming removed 5 bases from V and 1 base from J, with 11 bases in between. The length of the CDR3 is 13 residues. The germline V gene encodes CDR1 DFQATT and CDR2 SNEGSKA (reference sequence). DNA of the CDR3: TGCAGTGCTCCGAGACCGAGTAACTATGGCTACACCTTC. Its translation is CSAPRPSNYGYTF.

This clonotype appeared many times. The chain links TRBV5-1 to TRBJ2-5; the D gene is possibly TRBD2 (6 bases). CDR3 length equals 14 residues. The germline V gene has CDR1 SGHRS and CDR2 YFSETQ. Trimming stripped 0 bases from V and 5 bases from J, with 11 bases between. CDR3 in DNA: TGCGCCAGCAGCTTGGTTGGGGACTCCGAGACCCAGTACTTC. Translating it yields CASSLVGDSETQYF. The whole variable domain, remainder taken from reference TRBV5-1 and TRBJ2-5, is KAGVTQTPRYLIKTRGQQVTLSCSPISGHRSVSWYQQTPGQGLQFLFEYFSETQRNKGNFPGRFSGRQFSNSRSEMNVSTLELGDSALYLCASSLVGDSETQYFGPGTRLLVL.